Listed below are T cell receptor beta chains from one sample, sequenced in a study of OX40 agonist ivuxolimab in advanced cancers. Measured with immunoSEQ multiplex PCR; TCRdb has only the in-frame clones, and not every one. The sample shows 40,000 to 60,000 clones, about nine tenths of them seen only once. The starting material was CD4+ or CD8+ T cells sorted from blood, obtained in a trial of the OX40 agonist ivuxolimab. The receptors derive from an adult with an advanced solid tumor such as melanoma, head and neck, liver or kidney cancer. Each CDR3 is given without its conserved first and last residue. D genes are given only for firm matches. A clone size is listed for some rows: how often the clone was seen (once, few, many), or a class if it is expanded.

cdr3_aa	v_call	j_call	d_call	clone_size
ASSATSGTSSYEQY	TRBV27	TRBJ2-7	TRBD2	.
ASSLGRDSFPGLAGIPSEQY	TRBV5-1	TRBJ2-7	TRBD2	.
ASSQAAGGSEQF	TRBV4-3	TRBJ2-1	TRBD2	.
ASRGTANYGYT	TRBV7-9	TRBJ1-2	.	once
ASSIRQGLYT	TRBV7-9	TRBJ1-2	.	.
ASSRSLLRTGNTIY	TRBV5-4	TRBJ1-3	.	.
ASSNLGAGTDTQY	TRBV6-5	TRBJ2-3	.	.
ASSSQGYEQY	TRBV11-2	TRBJ2-7	TRBD1	.
ASSVQTGRSYNEQF	TRBV9	TRBJ2-1	TRBD1	.
ASSPEQGAYEQY	TRBV4-1	TRBJ2-7	TRBD1	.
ASSESGTLLGEQY	TRBV10-1	TRBJ2-7	.	.
ASSPAAGARSPLH	TRBV18	TRBJ1-6	.	.